The present T cell receptor beta chain was sequenced within a study of radiotherapy plus CTLA-4 blockade in lung cancer. About the study: The study recorded objective responses in roughly a sixth of patients and disease control in about 30%.

The CDR3 extends over 14 amino acids. From germline, CDR1 is MNHNS and CDR2 SASEGT. Assay: immunoSEQ multiplex PCR; the TCRdb copy retains only in-frame clones and omits some. In the table there are around 130,000 clones, just under 90% of which are singletons. Chemo-refractory metastatic non-small-cell lung cancer patients were treated with focal radiation plus CTLA-4 blockade with ipilimumab. Study-wide results and limits: Response, reportedly, was best predicted by interferon-beta along with early blood T cell clone dynamics. In blood, after radiotherapy plus ipilimumab, tumor-derived TCR clones expanded.

This clone was recorded a few times. No antigen is known for it. At one of its ends the junction is not consistent with the germline gene, which may arise from a read error. The clonotype comes from a human donor with non-small cell lung cancer that progressed on radiotherapy plus ipilimumab. The source material was peripheral blood, sampled from a patient treated with radiotherapy plus ipilimumab. This chain links TRBV6-1 with TRBJ1-4; D is undetermined. The CDR3 region has the DNA TGTGCCAGCAGGGAAGGGTGGGCTAATGAAAAACTGTTTTTT. It specifies CASREGWANEKLFF.